The T cell receptor beta chain described here comes from a study of shared clonotypes between healthy human individuals. Assay used: immunoSEQ multiplex PCR; TCRdb lists only in-frame clones, some missing. Of about 1.9 million clones listed, 90% to 95% are singletons. CDR3 length: 12 residues. CDR1 MRHNA and CDR2 SNTAGT come from the germline V gene. The junction had 6 bases not matched to a gene; V was cut back by 5 bases and J by 12 bases. Naive CD8 cells were CD45RO-negative, positively selected for CCR7, excluding terminally differentiated effector memory CD45RA+ cells. Specimen: naive CD8+ T cells from PBMCs. This chain uses TRBV6-4 with TRBJ2-1; 8 bases are shared with TRBD2. The clonotype originates from a man aged 18 to 35 in good health. Some clones in this sample may be carry-over from other donors' samples. The CDR3 DNA reads TGTGCCAGCAGTCCTTGGACTAGCCGGCAGTTCTTC. The encoded protein is CASSPWTSRQFF.